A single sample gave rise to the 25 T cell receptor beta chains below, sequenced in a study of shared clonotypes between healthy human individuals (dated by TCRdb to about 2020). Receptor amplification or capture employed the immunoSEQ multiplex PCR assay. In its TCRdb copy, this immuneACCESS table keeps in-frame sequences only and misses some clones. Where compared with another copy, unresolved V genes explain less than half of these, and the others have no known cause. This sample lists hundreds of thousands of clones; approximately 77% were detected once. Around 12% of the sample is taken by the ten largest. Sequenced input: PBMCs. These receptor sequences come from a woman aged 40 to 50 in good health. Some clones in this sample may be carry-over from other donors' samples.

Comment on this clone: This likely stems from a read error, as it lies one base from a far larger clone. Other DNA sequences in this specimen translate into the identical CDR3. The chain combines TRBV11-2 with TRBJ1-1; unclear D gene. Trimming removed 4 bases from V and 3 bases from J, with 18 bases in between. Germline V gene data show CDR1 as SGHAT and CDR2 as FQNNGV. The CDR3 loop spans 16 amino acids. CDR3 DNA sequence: TGTGCCAGCAGCTCCCCCGAGTGGATTCGGGACACTGAAGCTTTCTTT. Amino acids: CASSSPEWIRDTEAFF.

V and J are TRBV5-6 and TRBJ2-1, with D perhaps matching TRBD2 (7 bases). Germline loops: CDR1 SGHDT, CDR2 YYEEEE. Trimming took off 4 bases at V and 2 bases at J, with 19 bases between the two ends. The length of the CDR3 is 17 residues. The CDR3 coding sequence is TGTGCCAGCAGCGGGACCCGGGGGGCCAAACCCTACAATGAGCAGTTCTTC. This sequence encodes CASSGTRGAKPYNEQFF.

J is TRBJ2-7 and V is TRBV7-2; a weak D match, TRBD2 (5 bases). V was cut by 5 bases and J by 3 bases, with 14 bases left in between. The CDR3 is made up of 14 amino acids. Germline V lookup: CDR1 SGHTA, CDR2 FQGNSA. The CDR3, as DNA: TGTGCCAGCAGCCCTTCGGCGGGTATCTACGAGCAGTACTTC. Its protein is CASSPSAGIYEQYF.

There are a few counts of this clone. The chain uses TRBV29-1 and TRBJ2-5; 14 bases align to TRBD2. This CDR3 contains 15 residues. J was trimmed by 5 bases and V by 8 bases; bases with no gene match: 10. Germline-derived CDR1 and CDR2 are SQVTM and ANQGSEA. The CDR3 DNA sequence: TGCAGCTGCTCCGGGACTAGCGGGAGTGGGGAGACCCAGTACTTC. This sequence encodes CSCSGTSGSGETQYF.

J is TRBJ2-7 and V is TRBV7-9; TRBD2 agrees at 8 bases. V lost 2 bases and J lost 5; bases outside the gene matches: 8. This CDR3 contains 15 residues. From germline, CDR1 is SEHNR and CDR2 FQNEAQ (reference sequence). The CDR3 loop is CASSLLPAGEDEQYF. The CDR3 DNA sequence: TGTGCCAGCAGCTTACTCCCAGCGGGGGAAGACGAGCAGTACTTC. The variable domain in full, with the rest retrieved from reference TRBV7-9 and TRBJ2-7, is DTGVSQNPRHKITKRGQNVTFRCDPISEHNRLYWYRQTLGQGPEFLTYFQNEAQLEKSRLLSDRFSAERPKGSFSTLEIQRTEQGDSAMYLCASSLLPAGEDEQYFGPGTRLTVT.

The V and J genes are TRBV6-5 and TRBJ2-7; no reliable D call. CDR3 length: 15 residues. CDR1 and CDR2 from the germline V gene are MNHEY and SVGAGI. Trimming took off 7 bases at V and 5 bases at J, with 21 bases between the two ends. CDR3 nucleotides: TGTGCCAGCATGAGTTCGTTAGAAGTAACTAACGAGCAGTACTTC. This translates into CASMSSLEVTNEQYF.

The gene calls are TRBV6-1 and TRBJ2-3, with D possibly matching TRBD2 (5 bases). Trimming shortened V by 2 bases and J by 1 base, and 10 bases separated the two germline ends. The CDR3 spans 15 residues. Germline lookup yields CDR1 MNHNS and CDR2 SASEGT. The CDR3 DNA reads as TGTGCCAGCAGTGAAAGGATTAGCGGCACAGATACGCAGTATTTT. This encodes CASSERISGTDTQYF.

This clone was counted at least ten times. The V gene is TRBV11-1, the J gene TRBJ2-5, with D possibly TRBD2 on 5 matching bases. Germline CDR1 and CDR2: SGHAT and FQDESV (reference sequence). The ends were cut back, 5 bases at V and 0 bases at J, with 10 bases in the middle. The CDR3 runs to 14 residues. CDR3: CASSRLANQETQYF. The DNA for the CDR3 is TGTGCCAGCAGCCGTCTAGCTAACCAAGAGACCCAGTACTTC.

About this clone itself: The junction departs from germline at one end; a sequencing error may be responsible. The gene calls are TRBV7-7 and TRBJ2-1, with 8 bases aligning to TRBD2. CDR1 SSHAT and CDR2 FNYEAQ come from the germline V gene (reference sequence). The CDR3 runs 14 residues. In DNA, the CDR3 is TGTGCTAGCAGCTTAAGCGGGAGTGGCAATGAGCAGTTCTTC. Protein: CASSLSGSGNEQFF.

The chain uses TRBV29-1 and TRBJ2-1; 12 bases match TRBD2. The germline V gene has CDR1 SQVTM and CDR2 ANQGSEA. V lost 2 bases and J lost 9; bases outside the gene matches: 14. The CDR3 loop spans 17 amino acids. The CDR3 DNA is TGCAGCGTTGAACTAGCGGGAGGGCCGTTGGGTACGGGTGAGCAGTTCTTC. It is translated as CSVELAGGPLGTGEQFF.

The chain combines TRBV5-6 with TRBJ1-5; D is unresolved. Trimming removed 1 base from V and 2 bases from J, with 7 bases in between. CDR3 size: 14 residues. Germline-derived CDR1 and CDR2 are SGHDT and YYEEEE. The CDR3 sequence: CASSLWGGNQPQHF. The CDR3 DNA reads TGTGCCAGCAGCTTGTGGGGTGGCAATCAGCCCCAGCATTTT. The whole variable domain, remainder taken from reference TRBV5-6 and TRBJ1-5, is DAGVTQSPTHLIKTRGQQVTLRCSPKSGHDTVSWYQQALGQGPQFIFQYYEEEERQRGNFPDRFSGHQFPNYSSELNVNALLLGDSALYLCASSLWGGNQPQHFGDGTRLSIL.

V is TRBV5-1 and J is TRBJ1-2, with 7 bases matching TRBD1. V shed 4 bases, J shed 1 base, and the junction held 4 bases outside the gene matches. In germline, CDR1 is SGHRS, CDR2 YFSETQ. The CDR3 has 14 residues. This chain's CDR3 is CASSPDRVNYGYTF. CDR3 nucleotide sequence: TGCGCCAGCAGCCCTGACAGGGTTAACTATGGCTACACCTTC.

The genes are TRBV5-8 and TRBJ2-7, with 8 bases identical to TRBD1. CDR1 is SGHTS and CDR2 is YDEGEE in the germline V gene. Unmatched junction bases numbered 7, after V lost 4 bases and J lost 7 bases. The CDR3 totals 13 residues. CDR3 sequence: CASSPRQGREQYF. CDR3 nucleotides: TGTGCCAGCAGCCCCAGACAGGGGCGTGAGCAGTACTTC.

CDR3 amino acids: CASGVDENYEQYF. The CDR3 coding sequence is TGTGCCTCCGGGGTTGATGAAAATTACGAGCAGTACTTC. The J gene is TRBJ2-7, the V gene TRBV5-4; tentatively, D is TRBD2 (5 bases). CDR1 and CDR2 from the germline V gene are SGHNT and YYREEE (reference sequence). Trimming pared 10 bases from V and 4 bases from J, leaving 18 bases between. This CDR3 has 13 amino acids.

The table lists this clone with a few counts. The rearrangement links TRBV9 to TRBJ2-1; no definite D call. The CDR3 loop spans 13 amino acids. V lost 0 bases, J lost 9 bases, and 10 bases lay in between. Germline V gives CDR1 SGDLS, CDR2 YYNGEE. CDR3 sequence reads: CASSVEGHTEQFF. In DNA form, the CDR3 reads TGTGCCAGCAGCGTAGAAGGCCACACTGAGCAGTTCTTC.

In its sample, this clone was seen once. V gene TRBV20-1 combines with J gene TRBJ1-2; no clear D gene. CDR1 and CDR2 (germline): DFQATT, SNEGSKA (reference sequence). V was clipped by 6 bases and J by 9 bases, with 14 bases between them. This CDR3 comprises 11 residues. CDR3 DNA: TGCAGTGCCAGACGGACCGCTAGCTACACCTTC. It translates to CSARRTASYTF.

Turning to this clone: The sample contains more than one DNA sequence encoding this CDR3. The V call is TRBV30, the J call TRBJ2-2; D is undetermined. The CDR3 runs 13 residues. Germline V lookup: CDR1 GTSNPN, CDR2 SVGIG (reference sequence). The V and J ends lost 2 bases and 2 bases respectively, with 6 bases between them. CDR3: CAWSPLNTGELFF. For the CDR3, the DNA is TGTGCCTGGAGTCCTCTTAACACCGGGGAGCTGTTTTTT.

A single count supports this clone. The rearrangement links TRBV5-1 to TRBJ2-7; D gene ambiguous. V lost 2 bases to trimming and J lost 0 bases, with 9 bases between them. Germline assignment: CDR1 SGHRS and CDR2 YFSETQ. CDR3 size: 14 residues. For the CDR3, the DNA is TGCGCCAGCAGCTTCGGCAGGAACTCCTACGAGCAGTACTTC. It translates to CASSFGRNSYEQYF.

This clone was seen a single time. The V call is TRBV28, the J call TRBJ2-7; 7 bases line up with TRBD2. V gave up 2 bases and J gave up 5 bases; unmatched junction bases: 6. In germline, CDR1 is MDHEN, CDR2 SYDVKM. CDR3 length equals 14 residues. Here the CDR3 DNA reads TGTGCCAGCAGTTTAGCGGGAGCCCGAAACGAGCAGTACTTC. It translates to CASSLAGARNEQYF.

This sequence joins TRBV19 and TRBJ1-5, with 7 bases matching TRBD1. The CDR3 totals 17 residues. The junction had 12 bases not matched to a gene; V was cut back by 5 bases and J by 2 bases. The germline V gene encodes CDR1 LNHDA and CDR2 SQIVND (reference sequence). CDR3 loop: CASSPWRGRGGNQPQHF. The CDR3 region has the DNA TGTGCCAGTAGTCCTTGGAGGGGGCGAGGGGGCAATCAGCCCCAGCATTTT.

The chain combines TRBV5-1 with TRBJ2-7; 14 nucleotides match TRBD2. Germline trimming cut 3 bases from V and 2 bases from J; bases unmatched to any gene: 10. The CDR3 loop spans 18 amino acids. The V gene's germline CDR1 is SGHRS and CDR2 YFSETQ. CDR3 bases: TGCGCCAGCAGCTATTCCGGGACTAGCGGGAGCACCACCTACGAGCAGTACTTC. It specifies CASSYSGTSGSTTYEQYF.

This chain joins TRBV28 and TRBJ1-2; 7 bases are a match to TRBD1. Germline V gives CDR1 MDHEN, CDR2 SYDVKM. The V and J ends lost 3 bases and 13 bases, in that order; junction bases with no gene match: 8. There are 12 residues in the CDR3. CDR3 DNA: TGTGCCAGCAGTTTGGTGGTTGAGGGGGCCACCTTC. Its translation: CASSLVVEGATF.

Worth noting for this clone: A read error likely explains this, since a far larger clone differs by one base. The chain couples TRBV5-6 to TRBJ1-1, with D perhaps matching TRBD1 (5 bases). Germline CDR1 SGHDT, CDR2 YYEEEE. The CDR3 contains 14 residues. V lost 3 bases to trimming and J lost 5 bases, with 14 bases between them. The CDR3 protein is CASSSRGAWTEAFF. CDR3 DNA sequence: TGTGCCAGCAGCTCTCGAGGGGCTTGGACTGAAGCTTTCTTT.

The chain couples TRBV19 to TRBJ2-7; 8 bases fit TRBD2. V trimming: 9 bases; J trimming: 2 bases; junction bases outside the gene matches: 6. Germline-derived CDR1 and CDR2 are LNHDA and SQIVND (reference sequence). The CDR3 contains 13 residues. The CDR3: CARSASGPYEQYF. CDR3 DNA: TGTGCCAGGTCAGCTAGCGGGCCCTACGAGCAGTACTTC.

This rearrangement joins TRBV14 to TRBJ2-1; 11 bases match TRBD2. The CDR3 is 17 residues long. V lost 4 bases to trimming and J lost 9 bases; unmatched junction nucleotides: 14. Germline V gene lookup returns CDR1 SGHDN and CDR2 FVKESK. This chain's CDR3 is CASSRLQLAGVFGEQFF. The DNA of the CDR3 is TGTGCCAGCAGCCGATTACAACTAGCGGGAGTGTTCGGTGAGCAGTTCTTC.